This TCR beta chain comes out of a study of regulatory T cells in long-lasting Graves disease. Overall study findings and caveats: TCR diversity in persistent Graves' patients was below that of newly diagnosed ones. The study found persistent patients shared more public clonotypes (2,741) than new patients (about 990). Accuracy may have been reduced by the small sample size.

Library construction for TCR beta used iRepertoire HTBI primers and Arm-PCR of CDR3 regions. TCRdb passed the multiplex PCR reads through MiXCR, listing each CDR3 protein once. The table shows over 500,000 distinct CDR3 sequences, with roughly 15% occurring only once. Trimming stripped 5 bases from V and 6 bases from J, with 14 bases between. The germline CDR1 and CDR2 sequences are DFQATT and SNEGSKA (reference sequence). The CDR3 spans 13 residues. Sample time point: newly diagnosed GD, antithyroid drugs for less than 3 months. The TCR library used RNA extracted from PBMCs. Blood from the periphery, around 9 milliliters in all, was drawn into EDTA tubes. As regards this clonotype: Its antigen remains unknown. This may arise from a read error, as a much more abundant clone is one base away.

A further study also used this sample, focusing on T cells in Graves' hyperthyroidism and ophthalmopathy.

The receptor's source is a woman aged 25 to 39 with Graves disease. The chain uses TRBV20-1 and TRBJ1-5; TRBD1 might be the D (5 bases). The sample in question was peripheral blood mononuclear cells (PBMCs), obtained at new diagnosis, from a patient treated with antithyroid drugs. CDR3 region: CSAGGETGQPQHF. The CDR3 nucleotides read TGCAGTGCTGGGGGGGAGACCGGTCAGCCCCAGCATTTT.